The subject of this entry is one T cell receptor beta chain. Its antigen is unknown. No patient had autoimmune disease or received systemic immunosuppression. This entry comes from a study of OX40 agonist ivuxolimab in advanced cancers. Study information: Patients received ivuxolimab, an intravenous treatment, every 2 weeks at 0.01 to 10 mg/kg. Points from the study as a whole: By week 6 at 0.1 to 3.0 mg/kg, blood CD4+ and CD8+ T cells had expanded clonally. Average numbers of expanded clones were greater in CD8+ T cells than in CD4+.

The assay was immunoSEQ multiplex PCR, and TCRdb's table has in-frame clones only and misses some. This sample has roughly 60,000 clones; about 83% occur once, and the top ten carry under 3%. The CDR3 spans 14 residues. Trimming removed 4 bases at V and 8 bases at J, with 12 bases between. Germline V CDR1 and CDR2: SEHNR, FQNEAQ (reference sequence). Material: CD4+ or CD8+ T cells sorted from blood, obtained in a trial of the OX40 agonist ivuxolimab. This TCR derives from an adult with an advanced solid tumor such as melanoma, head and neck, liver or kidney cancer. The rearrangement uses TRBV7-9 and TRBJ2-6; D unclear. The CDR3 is CASSSDAVPNVLTF. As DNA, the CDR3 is TGTGCCAGCAGCTCAGACGCGGTACCCAACGTCCTGACTTTC.